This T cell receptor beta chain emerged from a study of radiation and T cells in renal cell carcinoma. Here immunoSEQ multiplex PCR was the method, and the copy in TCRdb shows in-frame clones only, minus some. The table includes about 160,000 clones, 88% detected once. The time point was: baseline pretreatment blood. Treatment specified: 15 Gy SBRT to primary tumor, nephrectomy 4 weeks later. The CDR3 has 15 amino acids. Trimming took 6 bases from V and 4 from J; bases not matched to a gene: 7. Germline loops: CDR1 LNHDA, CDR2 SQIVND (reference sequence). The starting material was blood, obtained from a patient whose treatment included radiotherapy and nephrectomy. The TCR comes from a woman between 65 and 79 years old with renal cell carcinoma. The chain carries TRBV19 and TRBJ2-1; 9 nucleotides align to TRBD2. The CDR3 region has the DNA TGTGCCAGTAGAGTAGCGGGGGCTGTTTACAATGAGCAGTTCTTC. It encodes CASRVAGAVYNEQFF. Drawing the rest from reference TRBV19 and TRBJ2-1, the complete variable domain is DGGITQSPKYLFRKEGQNVTLSCEQNLNHDAMYWYRQDPGQGLRLIYYSQIVNDFQKGDIAEGYSVSREKKESFPLTVTSAQKNPTAFYLCASRVAGAVYNEQFFGPGTRLTVL.